This T cell receptor beta chain was captured by sequencing in a study of response to subunit inactivated influenza vaccine (dated by TCRdb to the late 2010s). The study in broad terms: The study used deep quantitative T cell receptor repertoire profiling to track responses to a trivalent subunit inactivated influenza vaccine.

Measured from the cysteine to the phenylalanine, the CDR3 is 14 residues long. The sequence is cut down to CDR3 DNA, 42 bases in frame from base 1. Germline trimming amounts to 7 bases on V and 8 bases on J, with 11 as the count of junction bases outside the gene matches. Looking up the germline V gene yields CDR1 SNHLY and CDR2 FYNNEI. The method behind the library was RT-PCR. The listed sequencing device is Illumina HiSeq 2500. TCRdb handled the public reads itself, with Q25 trimming in fastp and clone calling in MiXCR, and kept productive beta chains. Records with the same CDR3 protein are collapsed into one entry carrying the most frequent genes and DNA. The sample profile shows about 620,000 distinct CDR3 sequences; about 10% of them were found once. The leading ten clones occupy approximately 10% of the sample. Beyond this particular receptor, the publication reports: According to the authors, only a limited number of new T cells may be recruited by each seasonal influenza vaccination.

This clonotype was counted a few times. Its specific antigen is unknown. Base qualities are not recorded, but no much larger clone differs from it by a single base. This same sample was also part of a study on T cells expressing NK-cell markers. That second report states: 5'RACE template switching, by which a universal primer site and unique molecular identifiers were added, was used to make TCR beta cDNA libraries. Three sorted T-cell subsets (CD3+CD56+NKG2C+, CD3+CD56+NKG2C- and CD3+CD56-NKG2C+) from under ten donors had their TCR beta-chain repertoires profiled. Of the eight sequenced donors, seven were found to be HCMV-seropositive and one was found to be HCMV-seronegative. To restrict sorting to alphabetaTCR-expressing T cells, an anti-gammadeltaTCR antibody was added in several experiments. In 5 to 7 donors, the dominant CD3+CD56+NKG2C+ clonotypes were found to rank among the top 10 CD8+ clonotypes and to make up roughly 1.0-7.0% of CD8+ T cells. Those dominant clonotypes were again the most abundant among CD3+CD56-NKG2C+ cells in a handful of donors, at roughly 28.3-65%. Whether the expanded NKG2C-expressing T cell clones were specific for HCMV antigens remained unclear. All eight donors whose samples were sequenced were randomly selected healthy volunteers, three of them men and five women. HCMV serostatus was determined by detecting HCMV-specific IgG in serum with a commercial ELISA kit. Ficoll density gradient centrifugation was used to isolate peripheral blood mononuclear cells from blood. Bulk peripheral blood T-cell repertoires were additionally sequenced from unsorted PBMC for roughly six donors. cDNA synthesis was primed from the TCR beta constant segment and was followed by two successive PCR amplification steps. The libraries were sequenced on Illumina HiSeq 2000/2500, MiSeq or NextSeq, producing 2 x 150 bp reads. Reads were demultiplexed and grouped by UMI with MIGEC, and clonotypes were assembled and quantified with MiTCR. To remove erroneous sequences, TCR cDNA sequences were retained only when supported by two or more reads. Downstream repertoire analysis used the tcR package, and clonotypes were matched across fractions by CDR3 nucleotide sequence plus V segment. VDJmatch was used to annotate antigen specificity against VDJdb, with one amino acid substitution allowed in CDR3.

Here the chain combines TRBV2 and TRBJ2-1, with 7 central nucleotides matching TRBD1. This receptor was taken from a man aged 50-60 years who received an inactivated influenza vaccine. Donor details come from another sample of the same person, matched by shared clones. The specimen was PBMCs from blood, collected on the day of vaccination. The CDR3 region has the sequence CASIAGRGPDEQFF. The nucleotide sequence is TGTGCCAGCATAGCAGGAAGGGGGCCAGATGAGCAGTTCTTC.